The rows below give T cell receptor beta chains drawn from one sample of a study of spatial heterogeneity in lung cancer. TCRdb reprocessed the 5' RACE reads via MiXCR and lists one record per CDR3 protein. The table has tens of thousands of distinct CDR3 sequences, over 3% seen once. Material: PBMCs, obtained at surgery. The receptors shown here come from a female donor with early-stage non-small cell lung cancer. Both conserved end residues are part of each CDR3.

TRBV28,TRBJ2-1,CASVLRGTYNEQFF
TRBV11-1,TRBJ2-7,CASSEAQLVGPWDEQYF
TRBV9,TRBJ2-1,CASSVGWAGYLDEQFF
TRBV15,TRBJ2-7,CATSRDLSREQYF
TRBV10-2,TRBJ1-6,CASTRGGAGRSPLHF
TRBV21-1,TRBJ1-1,CASSKTGRHKAFF
TRBV12-3/TRBV12-4,TRBJ1-1,CASRGITGVEAFF
TRBV10-2,TRBJ2-7,CASRTAPYEQYF
TRBV3-1,TRBJ1-5,CASSFATIGRHSNQPQHF
TRBV5-8,TRBJ1-1,CASSTGGTEAFF
TRBV20-1,TRBJ1-1,CSARAEGRAEAFF
TRBV29-1,TRBJ2-7,CSVADRYEQYF
TRBV6-5,TRBJ2-1,CASSQRDLEQFF
TRBV27,TRBJ2-3,CASSPYITDTQYF
TRBV2,TRBJ1-3,CASTVGNTIYF
TRBV24-1,TRBJ2-3,CATSAGSATDTQYF
TRBV7-8,TRBJ2-3,CASSLVHRVEDTDTQYF
TRBV11-2,TRBJ2-7,CASSRQVSPYEQYF
TRBV23-1,TRBJ2-7,CASTQGQVYEQYF
TRBV7-9,TRBJ2-7,CASSSLLATNYEQYF